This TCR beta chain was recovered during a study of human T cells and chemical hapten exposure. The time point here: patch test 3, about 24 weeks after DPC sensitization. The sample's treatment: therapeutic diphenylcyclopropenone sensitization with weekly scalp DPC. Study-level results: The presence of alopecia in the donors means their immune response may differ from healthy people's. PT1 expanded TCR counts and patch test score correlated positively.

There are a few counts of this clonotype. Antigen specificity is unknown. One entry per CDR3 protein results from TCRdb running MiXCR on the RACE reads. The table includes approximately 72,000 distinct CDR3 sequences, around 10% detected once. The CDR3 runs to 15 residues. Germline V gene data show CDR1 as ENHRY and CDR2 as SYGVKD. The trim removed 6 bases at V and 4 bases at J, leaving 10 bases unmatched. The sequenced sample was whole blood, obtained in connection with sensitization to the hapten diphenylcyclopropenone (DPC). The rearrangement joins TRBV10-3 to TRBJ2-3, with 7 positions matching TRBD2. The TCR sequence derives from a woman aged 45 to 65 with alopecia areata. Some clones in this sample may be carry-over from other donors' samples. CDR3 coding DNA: TGTGCCATCAGCCGGGACTTGGGAGGGGCAGATACGCAGTATTTT. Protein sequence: CAISRDLGGADTQYF.